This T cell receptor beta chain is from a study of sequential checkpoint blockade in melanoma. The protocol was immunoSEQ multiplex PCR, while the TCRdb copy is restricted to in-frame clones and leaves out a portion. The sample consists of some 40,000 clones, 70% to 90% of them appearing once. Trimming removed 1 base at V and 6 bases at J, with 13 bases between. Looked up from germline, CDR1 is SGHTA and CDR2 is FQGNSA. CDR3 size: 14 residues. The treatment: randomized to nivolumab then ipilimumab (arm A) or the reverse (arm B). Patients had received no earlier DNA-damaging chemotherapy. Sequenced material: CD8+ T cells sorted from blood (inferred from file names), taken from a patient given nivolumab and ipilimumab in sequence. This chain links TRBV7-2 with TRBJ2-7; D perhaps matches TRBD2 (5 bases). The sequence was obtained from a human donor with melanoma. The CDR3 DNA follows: TGTGCCAGCAGCTTAGGGCCTGGTGAGGGCGAGCAGTACGTC. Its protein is CASSLGPGEGEQYV.